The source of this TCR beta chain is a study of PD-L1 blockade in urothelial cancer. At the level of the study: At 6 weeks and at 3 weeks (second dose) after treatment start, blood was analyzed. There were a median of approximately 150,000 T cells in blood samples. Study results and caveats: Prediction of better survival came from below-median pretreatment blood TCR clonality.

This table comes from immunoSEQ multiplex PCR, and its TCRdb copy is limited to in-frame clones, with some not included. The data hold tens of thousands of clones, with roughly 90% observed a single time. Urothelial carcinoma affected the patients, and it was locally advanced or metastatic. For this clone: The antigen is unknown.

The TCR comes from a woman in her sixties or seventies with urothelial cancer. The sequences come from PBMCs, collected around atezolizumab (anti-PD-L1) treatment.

The CDR3 nucleotides are TGTGCCAGCAGCTTGCTCCAGGGAGGGTCACCCCTCCACTTT. Residues: CASSLLQGGSPLHF. The chain joins TRBV5-4 to TRBJ1-6; perhaps TRBD1 as D (5 bases). The CDR3 loop spans 14 amino acids. V was shortened by 1 base and J by 10 bases, with 12 bases between the two germline ends. Germline V lookup: CDR1 SGHNT, CDR2 YYREEE (reference sequence).